This T cell receptor (beta chain) was sequenced for a study of cytomegalovirus exposure and HLA in healthy donors. Study summary: Earlier work reported 90 million to 120 million unique TCR beta sequences from some 180 million T cells.

Study-level points and caveats: 87-base-pair reads could not separate some V segments, including TRBV6-2 and TRBV6-3. In a later analysis, HLA-associated TCR beta chains were more clonally expanded than equally common others.

This clone was seen only once. Its antigen is not identified. Germline V gene sequence: CDR1 SNHLY, CDR2 FYNNEI. With 4 bases clipped from V and 4 bases from J, the junction kept 4 bases outside the gene matches. The CDR3 totals 14 residues. Amplification used 60 Vbeta primers and 13 Jbeta primers. TCRdb's table, derived via immunoSEQ multiplex PCR, lists solely in-frame clones and lacks some. Of about 250,000 clones detected, roughly 70% appear once; the ten largest clones hold about 2.2%. The receptor was derived from a female donor in good health and CMV-seronegative. The V gene is TRBV2, the J gene TRBJ2-7, with 10 positions matching TRBD2. Material for sequencing was PBMCs. CDR3 loop: CASSGASGSYEQYF. In nucleotides, the CDR3 is TGTGCCAGCAGTGGGGCTAGCGGGAGTTACGAGCAGTACTTC.